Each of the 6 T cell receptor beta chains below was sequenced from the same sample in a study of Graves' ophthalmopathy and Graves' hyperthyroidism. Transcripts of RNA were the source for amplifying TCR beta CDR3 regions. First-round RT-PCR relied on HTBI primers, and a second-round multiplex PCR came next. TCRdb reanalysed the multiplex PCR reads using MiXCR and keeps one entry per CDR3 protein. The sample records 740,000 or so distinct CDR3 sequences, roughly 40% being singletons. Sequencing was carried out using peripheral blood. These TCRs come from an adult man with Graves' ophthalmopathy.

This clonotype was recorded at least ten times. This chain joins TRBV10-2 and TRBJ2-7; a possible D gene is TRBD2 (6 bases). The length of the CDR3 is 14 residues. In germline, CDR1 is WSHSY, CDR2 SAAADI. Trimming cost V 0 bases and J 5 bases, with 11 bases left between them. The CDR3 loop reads CASSESVGGNEQYF. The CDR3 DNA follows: TGCGCCAGCAGTGAGTCTGTGGGGGGTAACGAGCAGTACTTC.

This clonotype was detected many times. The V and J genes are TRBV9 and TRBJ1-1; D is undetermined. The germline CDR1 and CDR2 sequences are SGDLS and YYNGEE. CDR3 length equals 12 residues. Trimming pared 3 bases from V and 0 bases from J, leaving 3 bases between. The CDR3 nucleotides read TGTGCCAGCAGCGCCGTGAACACTGAAGCTTTCTTT. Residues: CASSAVNTEAFF.

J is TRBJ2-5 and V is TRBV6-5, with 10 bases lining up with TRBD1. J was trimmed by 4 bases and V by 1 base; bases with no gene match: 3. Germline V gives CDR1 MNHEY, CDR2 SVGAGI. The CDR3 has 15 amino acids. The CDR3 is CASSYWRTGGETQYF. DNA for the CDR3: TGTGCCAGCAGTTACTGGAGGACAGGGGGAGAGACCCAGTACTTC.

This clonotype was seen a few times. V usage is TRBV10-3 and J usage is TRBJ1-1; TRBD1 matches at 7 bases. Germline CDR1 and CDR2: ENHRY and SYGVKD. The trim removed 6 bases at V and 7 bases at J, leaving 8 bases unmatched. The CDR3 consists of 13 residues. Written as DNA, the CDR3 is TGTGCCATCAGGCAAGGGGGCGCGGGTGAAGCTTTCTTT. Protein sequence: CAIRQGGAGEAFF.

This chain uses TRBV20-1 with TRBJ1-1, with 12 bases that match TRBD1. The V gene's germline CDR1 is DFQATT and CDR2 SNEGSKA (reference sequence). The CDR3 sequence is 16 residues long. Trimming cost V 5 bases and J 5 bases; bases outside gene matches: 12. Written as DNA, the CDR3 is TGCAGTGCTCTATCGGGGACAGGGGGCGGTGGGACTGAAGCTTTCTTT. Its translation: CSALSGTGGGGTEAFF.

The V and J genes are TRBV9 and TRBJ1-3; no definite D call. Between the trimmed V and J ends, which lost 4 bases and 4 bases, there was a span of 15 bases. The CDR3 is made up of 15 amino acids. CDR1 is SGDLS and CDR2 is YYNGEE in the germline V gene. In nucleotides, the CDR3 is TGTGCCAGCAGCCCCCGGAGCGGTAGGGGAAACACCATATATTTT. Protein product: CASSPRSGRGNTIYF. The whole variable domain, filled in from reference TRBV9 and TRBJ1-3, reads DSGVTQTPKHLITATGQRVTLRCSPRSGDLSVYWYQQSLDQGLQFLIQYYNGEERAKGNILERFSAQQFPDLHSELNLSSLELGDSALYFCASSPRSGRGNTIYFGEGSWLTVV.